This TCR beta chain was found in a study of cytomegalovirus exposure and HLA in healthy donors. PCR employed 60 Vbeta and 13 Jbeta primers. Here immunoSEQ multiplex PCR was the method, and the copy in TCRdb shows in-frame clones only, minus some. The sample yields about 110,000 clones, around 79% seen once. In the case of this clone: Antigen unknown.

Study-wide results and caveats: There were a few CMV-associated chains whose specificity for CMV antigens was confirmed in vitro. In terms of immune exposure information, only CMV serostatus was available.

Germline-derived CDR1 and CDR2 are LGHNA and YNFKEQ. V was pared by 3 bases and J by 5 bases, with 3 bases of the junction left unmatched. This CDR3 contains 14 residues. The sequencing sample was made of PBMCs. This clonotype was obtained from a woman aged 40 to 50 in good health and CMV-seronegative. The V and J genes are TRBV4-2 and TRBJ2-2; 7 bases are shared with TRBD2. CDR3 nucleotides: TGTGCCAGCAGCCACGACGGGGGGACCGGGGAGCTGTTTTTT. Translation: CASSHDGGTGELFF.